One and the same sample provided the 16 T cell receptor beta chains below, sequenced in a study of shared clonotypes between healthy human individuals (dated by TCRdb to between 2020 and 2021). To prepare the library, the immunoSEQ multiplex PCR assay was applied. The clones in this table, taken by TCRdb from immuneACCESS, are in-frame only. Not every clone is retained; where verified, under half of the shortfall comes from an unresolved V gene, and the cause of the rest is unknown. The sample contains about 2.5 million clones, 85% to 95% of them found a single time. The top ten clonotypes cover 0.37% of the sample. Sequencing was done on a sample of naive CD4+ T cells from PBMCs. The cell subset or site tag for this specimen amounts to: CD45RA+ positively selected. The receptors were gathered from a man younger than 35 in good health. Some clones in this sample may be carry-over from other donors' samples.

V is TRBV6-6 and J is TRBJ2-5; D possibly corresponds to TRBD2 (6 bases). Germline lookup yields CDR1 MNHNY and CDR2 SVGAGI (reference sequence). V was cut by 2 bases and J by 5 bases, with 15 bases left in between. The CDR3 contains 15 residues. The CDR3 loop is CASSYPDGSPETQYF. Here the CDR3 DNA reads TGTGCCAGCAGTTACCCGGACGGGAGTCCGGAGACCCAGTACTTC.

The chain combines TRBV6-4 with TRBJ1-1; no definite D call. This CDR3 contains 13 residues. CDR1 is MRHNA, CDR2 SNTAGT, per germline. V was clipped by 3 bases and J by 0 bases, with 5 bases between them. In nucleotides, the CDR3 is TGTGCCAGCAGTGAAATGTTGAACACTGAAGCTTTCTTT. Protein: CASSEMLNTEAFF.

This chain links TRBV4-3 with TRBJ2-1; D is unclear. V was trimmed by 4 bases and J by 0 bases, leaving 19 bases between them. Germline assignment: CDR1 LGHNA and CDR2 YSLEER. The CDR3 has 18 amino acids. CDR3 protein: CASSPHPLPGISYNEQFF. For the CDR3, the DNA is TGCGCCAGCAGCCCCCACCCCCTACCGGGCATCTCCTACAATGAGCAGTTCTTC.

This chain uses TRBV19 with TRBJ1-3; D is ambiguous. This CDR3 contains 16 residues. The V gene's germline CDR1 is LNHDA and CDR2 SQIVND (reference sequence). The V and J ends lost 3 bases and 0 bases respectively, with 12 bases between them. The CDR3 sequence is CASSMPRYLSGNTIYF. The CDR3 DNA reads as TGTGCCAGTAGTATGCCCCGATACCTCTCTGGAAACACCATATATTTT.

The chain employs TRBV7-9 and TRBJ1-2, with D maybe TRBD1 (5 bases). The CDR3 length is 15 residues. Germline loops: CDR1 SEHNR, CDR2 FQNEAQ (reference sequence). V lost 2 bases and J 0 bases, leaving 10 bases between the germline ends. The CDR3: CASSLRGVANYGYTF. As DNA, the CDR3 is TGTGCCAGCAGCTTACGGGGGGTAGCTAACTATGGCTACACCTTC.

V gene TRBV7-2 combines with J gene TRBJ1-2; unclear D gene. Between the trimmed V and J ends, which lost 0 bases and 8 bases, there was a span of 7 bases. The CDR3 covers 12 residues. The germline V gene has CDR1 SGHTA and CDR2 FQGNSA. This chain's CDR3 is CASSLAVGGYTF. The CDR3 nucleotides read TGTGCCAGCAGCTTAGCCGTAGGGGGCTACACCTTC.

This clone has just a few counts. The chain recombines TRBV2 with TRBJ2-7, with D unresolved. The length of the CDR3 is 11 residues. CDR1 is SNHLY and CDR2 is FYNNEI in the germline V gene. Trimming cost V 11 bases and J 2 bases, with 10 bases left between them. Here the CDR3 reads CAWATTYEQYF. CDR3 DNA: TGTGCCTGGGCCACCACCTACGAGCAGTACTTC.

The V gene is TRBV7-7, the J gene TRBJ2-5; a possible D gene is TRBD2 (6 bases). This CDR3 contains 14 residues. The V gene lost 5 bases and the J gene lost 4 bases, with 14 bases spanning the gap. Germline CDR1 SSHAT, CDR2 FNYEAQ (reference sequence). CDR3 sequence: CASSQAGPPETQYF. The CDR3 region has the DNA TGTGCCAGCAGCCAGGCGGGACCCCCAGAGACCCAGTACTTC. Complete variable domain (other parts from reference TRBV7-7 and TRBJ2-5): GAGVSQSPRYKVTKRGQDVTLRCDPISSHATLYWYQQALGQGPEFLTYFNYEAQPDKSGLPSDRFSAERPEGSISTLTIQRTEQRDSAMYRCASSQAGPPETQYFGPGTRLLVL.

The chain is built from TRBV5-1 and TRBJ2-2; unclear D gene. The V and J ends lost 0 bases and 6 bases respectively, with 12 bases between them. The CDR3 has 15 amino acids. Per germline, CDR1 SGHRS and CDR2 YFSETQ. CDR3 residues: CASSLEIGEAGELFF. The CDR3 region has the DNA TGCGCCAGCAGCTTGGAAATAGGAGAGGCCGGGGAGCTGTTTTTT.

The chain couples TRBV10-3 to TRBJ1-1; 8 bases agree with TRBD1. The V segment lost 0 bases and the J segment 7 bases; nucleotides outside the gene matches: 13. The CDR3 has 17 residues. Germline CDR1 and CDR2: ENHRY and SYGVKD. The CDR3 region is CAISESKLIPGTGEAFF. The CDR3 DNA follows: TGTGCCATCAGTGAGTCTAAACTAATACCCGGGACAGGTGAAGCTTTCTTT.

This chain links TRBV6-1 with TRBJ1-5; 7 bases are a match to TRBD1. With 5 bases clipped from V and 10 bases from J, the junction kept 11 bases outside the gene matches. The germline CDR1 and CDR2 sequences are MNHNS and SASEGT. The CDR3 contains 14 residues. CDR3 nucleotides: TGTGCCAGCAGTCCACGGGACAGAAACTTACCCCAGCATTTT. Amino acids: CASSPRDRNLPQHF.

The gene calls are TRBV28 and TRBJ2-7; 7 bases align to TRBD1. The V gene end was trimmed by 5 bases and the J gene end by 4 bases; junction bases not matched to a gene: 8. Germline V gene sequence: CDR1 MDHEN, CDR2 SYDVKM. The CDR3 runs 14 residues. The CDR3 loop is CASSIRQGLYEQYF. The CDR3 DNA is TGTGCCAGCAGTATCCGACAGGGTTTATACGAGCAGTACTTC.

The rearrangement links TRBV4-1 to TRBJ2-2; 9 bases line up with TRBD1. V trimming: 2 bases; J trimming: 7 bases; junction bases outside the gene matches: 11. Germline V gene lookup returns CDR1 MGHRA and CDR2 YSYEKL. The CDR3 covers 17 residues. CDR3 region: CASSQHPGQGPFGELFF. CDR3 sequence (DNA): TGCGCCAGCAGCCAACATCCGGGACAGGGACCATTCGGGGAGCTGTTTTTT.

This clone was observed a handful of times. The chain carries TRBV7-9 and TRBJ1-1; TRBD1 is a possible D gene (5 bases). Germline V gene data show CDR1 as SEHNR and CDR2 as FQNEAQ (reference sequence). There are 15 residues in the CDR3. V lost 1 base, J lost 0 bases, and 9 bases lay in between. The CDR3 loop is CASSLGYRLNTEAFF. The CDR3 DNA follows: TGTGCCAGCAGCTTAGGTTACAGGCTGAACACTGAAGCTTTCTTT.

The rearrangement links TRBV21-1 to TRBJ2-7; the D call of TRBD1 is as the table states it, not checked on the DNA. TRBV21-1 is assigned pseudogene status. This CDR3 has 15 amino acids. CDR3 nucleotides: TGTGCCAGCAGCACCCCCCGGGACAGGGCCTACGAGCAGTACTTC. This gives the protein CASSTPRDRAYEQYF.

Notes on this clone: The identical CDR3 is also encoded by other nucleotide sequences in the sample. The chain couples TRBV2 to TRBJ2-7; 10 bases line up with TRBD1. In germline, CDR1 is SNHLY, CDR2 FYNNEI. The CDR3 consists of 13 residues. V dropped 6 bases and J dropped 6; count of bases not matched to a gene: 5. As DNA, the CDR3 is TGTGCCAGCAGACGACAGGGGGCAGGCGAGCAGTACTTC. It specifies CASRRQGAGEQYF. Full variable domain (outside the CDR3, taken from reference TRBV2 and TRBJ2-7): EPEVTQTPSHQVTQMGQEVILRCVPISNHLYFYWYRQILGQKVEFLVSFYNNEISEKSEIFDDQFSVERPDGSNFTLKIRSTKLEDSAMYFCASRRQGAGEQYFGPGTRLTVT.